This TCR beta chain was recorded in a study of blood T cell repertoires in COVID-19. Whole-study context: Specimens from acute and convalescent COVID-19 originated in the United States, Italy and Spain. Sample material is recorded as cDNA or gDNA derived from T cells, B-cell-depleted T cells, or PBMCs.

Per germline, CDR1 SGHTA and CDR2 FQGNSA. V was pared by 5 bases and J by 1 base, with 4 bases of the junction left unmatched. This CDR3 spans 15 amino acids. As handled by the study authors: Estimation of nucleated cell counts was performed using reference gene primer amplification. The assay was immunoSEQ multiplex PCR, and TCRdb's table has in-frame clones only and misses some. V, J and clone size are taken as reported in that table, and D and trimming were inferred from the DNA itself. There are around 150,000 clones in the sample; about 80% occur only once, and 5.5% to 8% lies in the top ten. This clone was observed a handful of times.

V is TRBV7-2 and J is TRBJ1-5; 8 nucleotides match TRBD1. The specimen sequenced was peripheral blood. The clonotype was recovered from a human donor in a cohort sampled during active COVID-19. CDR3 amino acids: CASSPTGGSNQPQHF. For the CDR3, the DNA is TGTGCCAGCAGCCCAACAGGGGGGAGCAATCAGCCCCAGCATTTT.